A selection of T cell receptor beta chains follows, all from one sample in a study of cytomegalovirus exposure and HLA in healthy donors. The data were produced by immunoSEQ multiplex PCR, yet TCRdb's version contains in-frame clones alone and is incomplete. This sample carries some 77,000 clones, less than 80% of them seen once, and the ten largest clones take roughly 7.2%. What was sequenced was PBMCs. The receptors derive from a woman aged 35 to 49 in good health and CMV-seronegative. Each CDR3 is given with its conserved first and last residue. A D gene is named only where the DNA matches it firmly. Clone size, where shown, is once, few, many, or a class for clones that have expanded.

j_gene,v_gene,d_gene,abundance,CDR3aa,CDR3nt
TRBJ2-2,TRBV15,-,-,CATSRDRGSLTGELFF,TGTGCCACCAGCAGAGATCGGGGTAGTTTAACCGGGGAGCTGTTTTTT
TRBJ1-5,TRBV27,-,once,CASSRTASNQPQHF,TGTGCCAGCAGCCGGACAGCTAGCAATCAGCCCCAGCATTTT
TRBJ2-2,TRBV11-3,-,-,CASSLAGQGAGELFF,TGTGCCAGCAGCTTAGCCGGGCAGGGCGCCGGGGAGCTGTTTTTT
TRBJ1-2,TRBV6-5,-,-,CASSSRDYYGYTF,TGTGCCAGCAGTTCCCGAGATTACTATGGCTACACCTTC
TRBJ2-1,TRBV29-1,-,few,CSVVQGSRVYNEQFF,TGCAGCGTTGTTCAGGGATCTAGAGTCTACAATGAGCAGTTCTTC
TRBJ1-2,TRBV6-5,-,-,CASRSPANYGYTF,TGTGCCTCCCGGTCACCCGCTAACTATGGCTACACCTTC
TRBJ2-2,TRBV12-5,TRBD2,-,CASGLVRGTSLGELFF,TGTGCTAGTGGTTTGGTACGAGGGACTAGCTTGGGGGAGCTGTTTTTT
TRBJ1-4,TRBV5-1,TRBD1,few,CASSGGTEIVEKLFF,TGCGCCAGCAGCGGCGGGACAGAGATAGTTGAAAAACTGTTTTTT
TRBJ2-5,TRBV7-9,TRBD1,once,CASSRGQGFGETQYF,TGTGCCAGCAGTCGGGGACAGGGTTTCGGGGAGACCCAGTACTTC
TRBJ2-7,TRBV9,TRBD1,-,CASALGQGAYEQYF,TGTGCCAGTGCCCTGGGACAGGGGGCCTACGAGCAGTACTTC
TRBJ2-1,TRBV10-1,TRBD2,few,CASSESLRGTYNEQFF,TGCGCCAGCAGTGAGTCGTTGCGGGGGACCTACAATGAGCAGTTCTTC
TRBJ1-5,TRBV2,-,few,CASSEGGLSNQPQHF,TGTGCCAGCAGTGAAGGAGGGCTTAGCAATCAGCCCCAGCATTTT
TRBJ2-7,TRBV4-1,TRBD1,-,CASSQGPGTGGYEQYF,TGCGCCAGCAGCCAGGGTCCCGGGACAGGGGGATACGAGCAGTACTTC
TRBJ2-5,TRBV5-1,TRBD1,-,CASSLDRGLGETQYF,TGCGCCAGCAGCTTGGACAGGGGGCTGGGGGAGACCCAGTACTTC
TRBJ2-7,TRBV5-1,TRBD2,-,CASATGLAGGRNHEQYF,TGCGCCAGCGCAACCGGACTAGCGGGGGGGCGGAACCACGAGCAGTACTTC
TRBJ2-5,TRBV30,-,-,CAWSVHKETQYF,TGTGCCTGGAGTGTACACAAAGAGACCCAGTACTTC
TRBJ2-7,TRBV7-3,-,-,CASSRGPRREQYF,TGTGCCAGCAGCCGAGGGCCACGTCGCGAGCAGTACTTC
TRBJ2-4,TRBV7-2,-,once,CASSLEAGMADIQYF,TGTGCCAGCAGCTTAGAGGCGGGAATGGCTGACATTCAGTACTTC
TRBJ2-7,TRBV11-2,-,-,CASSPRAGRYEQYF,TGTGCCAGCAGCCCCAGGGCTGGCAGGTACGAGCAGTACTTC
TRBJ1-1,TRBV2,TRBD1,-,CASSWDRGNTEAFF,TGTGCCAGCAGTTGGGACAGGGGTAACACTGAAGCTTTCTTT
TRBJ1-1,TRBV5-1,TRBD1,-,CASRSGTEAEAFF,TGCGCCAGCAGAAGTGGGACAGAAGCTGAAGCTTTCTTT
TRBJ2-1,TRBV18,TRBD2,-,CASSPRLAGEIEGQFF,TGTGCCAGCTCACCCAGACTAGCGGGAGAAATTGAGGGGCAGTTCTTC
TRBJ2-1,TRBV10-2,TRBD2,-,CASSATSGVNEQFF,TGCGCCAGCAGTGCGACTAGCGGCGTCAATGAGCAGTTCTTC
TRBJ2-7,TRBV21-1,-,-,CASSKPRGRVNVLSYEQYF,TGTGCCAGCAGCAAACCCAGGGGGCGAGTTAATGTTCTCTCCTACGAGCAGTACTTC
TRBJ1-6,TRBV27,-,once,CASSLKAQGFNSPLHF,TGTGCCAGCAGTTTAAAGGCGCAGGGCTTTAATTCACCCCTCCACTTT
TRBJ1-1,TRBV11-2,-,-,CASSTRRLGNTEAFF,TGTGCCAGCAGCACGAGGAGGTTAGGGAACACTGAAGCTTTCTTT
TRBJ2-3,TRBV28,-,-,CASSLGSPTDTQYF,TGTGCCAGCAGTTTGGGCAGCCCTACAGATACGCAGTATTTT
TRBJ2-2,TRBV7-9,-,few,CASSPRGQYTGELFF,TGTGCCAGCAGCCCCCGCGGACAGTACACCGGGGAGCTGTTTTTT
TRBJ2-2,TRBV7-2,-,-,CASSRQVAGELFF,TGTGCCAGCAGTAGACAGGTTGCCGGGGAGCTGTTTTTT
TRBJ1-1,TRBV5-4,-,-,CASSLAGSMNTEAFF,TGTGCCAGCAGCTTGGCCGGTTCCATGAACACTGAAGCTTTCTTT
TRBJ1-2,TRBV5-6,TRBD1,-,CASSLGTGAGFYGYTF,TGTGCCAGCAGCTTGGGGACAGGGGCCGGATTCTATGGCTACACCTTC
TRBJ2-3,TRBV7-7,TRBD1,-,CASSFGDSTTSTQYF,TGTGCTAGCAGCTTCGGGGACAGTACTACCAGTACGCAGTATTTT
TRBJ1-2,TRBV25-1,-,-,CASSEQDMNGYTF,TGTGCCAGCAGTGAACAGGACATGAATGGCTACACCTTC
TRBJ2-1,TRBV27,-,-,CASRVRAPGYNEQFF,TGTGCCAGCAGAGTTAGGGCCCCGGGGTACAATGAGCAGTTCTTC
TRBJ2-7,TRBV4-3,-,-,CASSQDTGEQYF,TGCGCCAGCAGCCAAGATACGGGGGAGCAGTACTTC
TRBJ2-2,TRBV13,TRBD2,-,CASTLWTSGGANTGELFF,TGTGCCAGCACCCTATGGACTAGCGGGGGGGCCAACACCGGGGAGCTGTTTTTT
TRBJ1-1,TRBV28,-,-,CASSLPGQGRRGTEAFF,TGTGCCAGCAGTTTGCCGGGGCAGGGGCGACGGGGCACTGAAGCTTTCTTT
TRBJ1-6,TRBV28,-,few,CASSLEGTWPLHF,TGTGCCAGCAGTTTGGAGGGTACGTGGCCCCTCCACTTT
TRBJ2-7,TRBV2,-,-,CASTWNRANYEQYF,TGTGCCAGCACTTGGAACAGGGCGAACTACGAGCAGTACTTC
TRBJ1-3,TRBV6-1,TRBD1,-,CASRPDRPLGNTIYF,TGTGCCAGCAGACCGGACAGGCCTTTAGGAAACACCATATATTTT
TRBJ1-1,TRBV29-1,TRBD1,-,CSVKTGGMTEAFF,TGCAGCGTAAAAACAGGGGGCATGACTGAAGCTTTCTTT
TRBJ1-1,TRBV5-6,-,-,CASSLVQAGAEAFF,TGTGCCAGCAGCTTGGTCCAGGCGGGCGCTGAAGCTTTCTTT
TRBJ2-7,TRBV7-2,TRBD2,-,CASSLAGGGSYEQYF,TGTGCCAGCAGCTTGGCGGGAGGAGGATCCTACGAGCAGTACTTC
TRBJ2-5,TRBV6-5,TRBD2,-,CASSYGREEAQYF,TGTGCCAGCAGTTACGGGAGGGAGGAGGCCCAGTACTTC
TRBJ1-3,TRBV2,TRBD1,-,CASARGDTGNTIYF,TGTGCCAGCGCCAGGGGGGATACTGGAAACACCATATATTTT